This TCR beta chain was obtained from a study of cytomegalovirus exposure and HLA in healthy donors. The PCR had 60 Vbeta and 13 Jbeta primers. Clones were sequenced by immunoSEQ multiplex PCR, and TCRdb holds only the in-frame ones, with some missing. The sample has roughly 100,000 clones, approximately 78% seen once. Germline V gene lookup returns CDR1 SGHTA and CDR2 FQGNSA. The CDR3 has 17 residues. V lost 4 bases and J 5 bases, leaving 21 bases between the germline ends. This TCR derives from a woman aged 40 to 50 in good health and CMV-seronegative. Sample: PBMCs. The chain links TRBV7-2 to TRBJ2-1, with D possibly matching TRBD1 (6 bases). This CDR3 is CASSSYPTLQGNNEQFF. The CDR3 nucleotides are TGTGCCAGCAGCTCTTACCCAACCTTACAGGGAAACAATGAGCAGTTCTTC.